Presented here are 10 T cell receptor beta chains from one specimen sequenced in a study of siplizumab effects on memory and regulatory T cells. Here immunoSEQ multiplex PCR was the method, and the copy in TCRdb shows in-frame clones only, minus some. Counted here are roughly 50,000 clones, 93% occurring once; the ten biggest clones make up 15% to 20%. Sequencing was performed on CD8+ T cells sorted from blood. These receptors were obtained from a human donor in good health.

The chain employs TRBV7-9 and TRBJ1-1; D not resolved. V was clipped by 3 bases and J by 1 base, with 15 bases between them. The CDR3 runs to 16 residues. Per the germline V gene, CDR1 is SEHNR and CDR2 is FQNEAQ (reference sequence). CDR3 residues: CASSLLRQVGNTEAFF. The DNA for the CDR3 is TGTGCCAGCAGCTTGCTCCGGCAGGTCGGGAACACTGAAGCTTTCTTT.

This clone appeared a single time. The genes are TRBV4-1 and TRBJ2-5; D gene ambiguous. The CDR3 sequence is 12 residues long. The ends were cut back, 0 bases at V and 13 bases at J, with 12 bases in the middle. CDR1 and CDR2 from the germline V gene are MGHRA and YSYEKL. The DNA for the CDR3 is TGCGCCAGCAGCCAAGATCCTGGGCAGCCGTACTTC. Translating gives CASSQDPGQPYF.

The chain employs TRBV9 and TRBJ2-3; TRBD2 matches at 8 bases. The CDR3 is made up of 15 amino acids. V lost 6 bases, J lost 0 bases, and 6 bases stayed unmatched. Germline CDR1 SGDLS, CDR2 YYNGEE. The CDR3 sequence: CASNSAGGSTDTQYF. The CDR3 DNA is TGTGCCAGCAACTCCGCGGGAGGTAGCACAGATACGCAGTATTTT.

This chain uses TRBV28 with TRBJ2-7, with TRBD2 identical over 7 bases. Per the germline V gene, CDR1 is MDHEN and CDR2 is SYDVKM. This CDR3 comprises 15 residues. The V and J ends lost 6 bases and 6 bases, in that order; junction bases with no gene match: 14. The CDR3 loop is CASSRVTAGVGEQYF. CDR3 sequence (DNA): TGTGCCAGCAGCCGGGTAACCGCGGGAGTGGGCGAGCAGTACTTC.

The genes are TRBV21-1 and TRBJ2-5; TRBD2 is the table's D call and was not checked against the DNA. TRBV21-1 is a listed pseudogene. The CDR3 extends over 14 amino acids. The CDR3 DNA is TGTGCCAGCAGCCCTAGACTAGTAGGAGAGACCCAGTACTTC. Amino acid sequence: CASSPRLVGETQYF.

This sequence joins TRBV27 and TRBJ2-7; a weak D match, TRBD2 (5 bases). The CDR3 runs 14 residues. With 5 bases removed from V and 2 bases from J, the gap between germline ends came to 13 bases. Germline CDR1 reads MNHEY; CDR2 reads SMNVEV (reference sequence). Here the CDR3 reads CASSLTGFAYEQYF. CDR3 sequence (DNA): TGTGCCAGCAGTCTAACGGGATTCGCCTACGAGCAGTACTTC.

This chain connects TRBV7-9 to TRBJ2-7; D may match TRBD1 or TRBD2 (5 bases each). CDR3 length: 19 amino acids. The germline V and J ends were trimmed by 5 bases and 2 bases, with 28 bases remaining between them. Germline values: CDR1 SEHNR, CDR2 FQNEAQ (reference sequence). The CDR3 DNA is TGTGCCAGCAGCCCACGGGAACAGGACCGTACTAATTCCCCCTACGAGCAGTACTTC. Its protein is CASSPREQDRTNSPYEQYF.

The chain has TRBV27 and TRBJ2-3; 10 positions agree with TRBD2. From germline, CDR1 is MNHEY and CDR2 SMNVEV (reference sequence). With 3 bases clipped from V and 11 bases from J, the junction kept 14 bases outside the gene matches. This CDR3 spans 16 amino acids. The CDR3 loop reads CASSFGSGRAGREQYF. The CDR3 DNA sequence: TGTGCCAGCAGTTTTGGGAGCGGGAGGGCCGGGCGAGAGCAGTATTTT.

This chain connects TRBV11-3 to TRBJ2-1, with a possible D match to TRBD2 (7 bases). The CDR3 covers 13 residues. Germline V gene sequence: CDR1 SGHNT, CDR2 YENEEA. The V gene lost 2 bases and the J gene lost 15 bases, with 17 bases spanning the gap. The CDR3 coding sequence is TGTGCCAGCAGCTTATCTGCGGGGGCTATGCGGTTCTTC. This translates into CASSLSAGAMRFF.

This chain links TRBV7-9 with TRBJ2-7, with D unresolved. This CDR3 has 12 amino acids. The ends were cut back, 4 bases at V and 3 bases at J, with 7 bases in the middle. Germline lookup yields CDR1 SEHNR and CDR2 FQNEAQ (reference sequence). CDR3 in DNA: TGTGCCAGCAGCTCAGGACGCTACGAGCAGTACTTC. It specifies CASSSGRYEQYF.